This T cell receptor beta chain was sequenced for a study of blood T cell repertoires in COVID-19. Whole-study context: T cells, B-cell-depleted T cells, or PBMCs supplied cDNA or gDNA.

Generated by immunoSEQ multiplex PCR, the TCRdb table keeps only in-frame clones and is missing some. The sample yields some 110,000 clones, over 65% seen once. CDR3 length: 19 residues. Trimming cost V 1 base and J 0 bases; bases outside gene matches: 10. The germline gives CDR1 KGHSH, CDR2 LQKENI. The chain links TRBV18 to TRBJ2-4; TRBD1 aligns across 9 bases. The sequence was collected from a man between 60 and 75 years old with acute or convalescent COVID-19. The sample comprised peripheral blood. This CDR3 is CASSPLVTQGALAKNIQYF. CDR3 in DNA: TGTGCCAGCTCACCACTAGTGACACAGGGGGCCCTAGCCAAAAACATTCAGTACTTC.